These T cell receptor beta chains were read from a single sample in a study of blood T cell repertoires in COVID-19. This table comes from immunoSEQ multiplex PCR, and its TCRdb copy is limited to in-frame clones, with some not included. In the table there are about 110,000 clones, about 88% of which are singletons. Sequencing used peripheral blood. Receptor source: a woman aged 70 to 79 who had recovered from COVID-19. CDR3s include the opening cysteine and the closing phenylalanine or tryptophan. The order of the fields is D gene, V gene, J gene, CDR3 protein. The D gene is left open where the match is weak.

>TRBD1|TRBV7-2|TRBJ2-7
CASSLRHPRDSWGSYEQYF
>NA|TRBV7-3|TRBJ2-1
CASSLRLASSYNEQFF
>TRBD1|TRBV6-5|TRBJ1-1
CASARDRSLFEAFF
>NA|TRBV5-6|TRBJ2-7
CASSSLSVRLLYEQYF
>TRBD1|TRBV24-1|TRBJ1-2
CATSATGEDGYTF
>TRBD2|TRBV7-9|TRBJ2-2
CASSLPGGAGELFF
>NA|TRBV5-4|TRBJ2-5
CASSLGHETQYF
>NA|TRBV5-1|TRBJ1-1
CASAAGDVSEAFF
>NA|TRBV6-5|TRBJ1-5
CASSYSDRGHQPQHF
>TRBD2|TRBV10-3|TRBJ2-7
CAISERGTSDYEQYF
>TRBD2|TRBV11-2|TRBJ2-7
CASSHPRGLAERLAYEQYF
>NA|TRBV28|TRBJ2-5
CASSDRGVGQETQYF
>TRBD1|TRBV5-1|TRBJ2-5
CASSPRTGVGQETQYF
>NA|TRBV3-1/TRBV3-2|TRBJ1-2
CASSQRSGSYGYTF
>TRBD2|TRBV12-5|TRBJ2-3
CASGLARGAGSPDTQYF
>NA|TRBV16|TRBJ2-7
CASSQSAYGGLYF
>NA|TRBV10-3|TRBJ1-2
CAISDTPGGDGYTF
>TRBD2|TRBV29-1|TRBJ2-2
CSGREGGTGELFF
>NA|TRBV5-1|TRBJ2-1
CASSLGDSVKEQFF
>TRBD1|TRBV12-5|TRBJ1-2
CASGLGGGIGYTF
>NA|TRBV18|TRBJ2-7
CASSPGGENSYEQYF
>NA|TRBV5-1|TRBJ2-4
CASSLDIAKNIQYF
>NA|TRBV19|TRBJ2-1
CASSIGLYNEQFF
>TRBD1|TRBV6-6|TRBJ2-7
CASSYGTGAVYEQYF
>NA|TRBV27|TRBJ1-1
CASTRYGTLVTEAFF
>TRBD2|TRBV7-3|TRBJ2-1
CASSLRGLVGEQFF
>NA|TRBV5-6|TRBJ1-2
CASSPWAGRGLVNYGYTF
>TRBD2|TRBV19|TRBJ2-3
CASSILAGGSSTDTQYF
>NA|TRBV4-3|TRBJ1-4
CASSQDFGGKDEKLFF
>TRBD2|TRBV7-3|TRBJ2-1
CASSLTAGGDREQFF
>TRBD1|TRBV3-1/TRBV3-2|TRBJ1-1
CASSQQGGPTEAFF
>NA|TRBV4-3|TRBJ1-1
CASSKQVNTEAFF
>TRBD2|TRBV19|TRBJ2-3
CASSTASLAGGLRRLYF
>TRBD2|TRBV5-5|TRBJ2-3
CASSFLSGRNTDTQYF
>TRBD2|TRBV7-3|TRBJ2-3
CASSLYASGGDTQYF
>TRBD1|TRBV7-3|TRBJ2-7
CASSPGQGLYQQYF
>NA|TRBV7-2|TRBJ2-3
CASSSVRDTQYF
>TRBD1|TRBV6-6|TRBJ1-5
CASNLQGGGNQPQHF
>TRBD1|TRBV7-8|TRBJ2-7
CASSLQGRGPGGEQYF
>NA|TRBV2|TRBJ1-2
CASSEDRYSNYGYTF
>TRBD2|TRBV7-3|TRBJ2-2
CASSLINPGLAGGELFF
>TRBD1|TRBV7-8|TRBJ1-1
CASSLELDRANTEAFF
>NA|TRBV5-3|TRBJ1-5
CARSLRGQKNNQPQHF
>TRBD1|TRBV9|TRBJ2-7
CASSAQGAYPYEQYF
>NA|TRBV6-5|TRBJ2-2
CASSPHREGTGELFF
>NA|TRBV5-1|TRBJ2-2
CASSPAELITGELFF
>TRBD1|TRBV28|TRBJ1-2
CASSSGGQLNYGYTF
>NA|TRBV18|TRBJ1-5
CASSLDRRNQPQHF
>TRBD1|TRBV7-3|TRBJ2-3
CASSTGVGDTDTQYF
>TRBD1|TRBV4-3|TRBJ2-5
CASSQGPGGGQETQYF
>NA|TRBV7-2|TRBJ1-1
CASSFQRPYTEAFF
>NA|TRBV18|TRBJ1-4
CASSPGASEKLFF
>NA|TRBV2|TRBJ2-3
CASSEGSSGTDTQYF
>NA|TRBV19|TRBJ1-1
CASSYDDTENTEAFF
>NA|TRBV14|TRBJ2-5
CASSQGNRVGTQYF
>TRBD2|TRBV7-3|TRBJ2-2
CASSLPTSGGAGELFF
>NA|TRBV10-3|TRBJ1-1
CAIGAGDTEAFF
>NA|TRBV4-3|TRBJ2-2
CASSQEGTKDGELFF
>TRBD2|TRBV6-2/TRBV6-3|TRBJ2-2
CASSSGTSDTGELFF